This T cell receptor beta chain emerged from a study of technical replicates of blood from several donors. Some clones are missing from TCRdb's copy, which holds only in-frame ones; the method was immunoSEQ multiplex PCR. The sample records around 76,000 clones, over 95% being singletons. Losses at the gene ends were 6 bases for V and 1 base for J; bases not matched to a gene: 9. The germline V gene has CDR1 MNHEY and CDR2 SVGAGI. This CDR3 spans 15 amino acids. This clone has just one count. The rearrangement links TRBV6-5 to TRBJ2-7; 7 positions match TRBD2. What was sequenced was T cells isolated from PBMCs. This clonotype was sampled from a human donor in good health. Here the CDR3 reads CASREGTNPSYEQYF. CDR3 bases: TGTGCCAGCAGGGAGGGGACTAACCCTTCCTACGAGCAGTACTTC.